The clone carrying this T cell receptor (beta chain) was seen once. Germline V CDR1 and CDR2: MRHNA, SNTAGT. The CDR3 has 15 residues. V lost 5 bases and J lost 4; bases outside the gene matches: 6. Authors' analysis steps: Estimation of nucleated cell counts relied on the amplification of reference gene primers. Generated by immunoSEQ multiplex PCR, the TCRdb table keeps only in-frame clones and is missing some. V, J and clone size derive from that table, while D and trimming were established from the DNA sequence. This table has roughly 100,000 clones, approximately 78% appearing once. The sample belongs to a study of blood T cell repertoires in COVID-19. Study-level information: Nucleic acid was either cDNA or gDNA, and it came from T cells, B-cell-depleted T cells, or PBMCs.

This clonotype was sampled from a man between 60 and 70 years old with active or convalescent COVID-19. Sequences were obtained from peripheral blood. The genes are TRBV6-4 and TRBJ1-2, with TRBD1 identical over 11 bases. The CDR3 loop is CASSPGQGASYGYTF. The DNA for the CDR3 is TGTGCCAGCAGTCCCGGACAGGGGGCGAGCTATGGCTACACCTTC.